This T cell receptor (beta chain) was recorded in a study of T cells in Graves' hyperthyroidism and ophthalmopathy. The sample holds a few counts of this clonotype. TCR beta CDR3 regions were amplified from RNA transcripts. Using the HTBI primer set, a first-round RT-PCR was run on the TCR CDR3. TCRdb passed the multiplex PCR reads through MiXCR, listing each CDR3 protein once. The table lists hundreds of thousands of distinct CDR3 sequences, 35% to 45% of them singletons. CDR1 and CDR2 (germline): PRHDT, FYEKMQ (reference sequence). This CDR3 region has 16 residues. J was trimmed by 5 bases and V by 1 base; bases with no gene match: 4.

The source of this sequence is a man younger than 35 with Graves' hyperthyroidism. The genes are TRBV13 and TRBJ2-2, with 10 bases that match TRBD2. Specimen: blood. The CDR3 loop reads CASSLDLAGDTGELFF. The CDR3 DNA sequence: TGTGCCAGCAGCTTAGATCTAGCGGGAGATACCGGGGAGCTGTTTTTT. Variable domain in full (rest from reference TRBV13 and TRBJ2-2): AAGVIQSPRHLIKEKRETATLKCYPIPRHDTVYWYQQGPGQDPQFLISFYEKMQSDKGSIPDRFSAQQFSDYHSELNMSSLELGDSALYFCASSLDLAGDTGELFFGEGSRLTVL.